This TCR beta chain was obtained from a study of Graves' ophthalmopathy and Graves' hyperthyroidism. As for the study in general: The blood sample was drawn at first diagnosis and before any treatment.

The table lists this clonotype with a few counts. CDR3 length equals 15 residues. V trimming: 0 bases; J trimming: 4 bases; junction bases outside the gene matches: 5. CDR1 DFQATT and CDR2 SNEGSKA come from the germline V gene (reference sequence). Scientists amplified the TCR beta CDR3 regions from RNA transcripts. RT-PCR with HTBI primers came first, then second-round multiplex PCR. TCRdb passed the multiplex PCR reads through MiXCR, listing each CDR3 protein once. The sample includes 350,000 to 450,000 distinct CDR3 sequences, around 21% of them seen just once. Newly diagnosed, the hyperthyroidism patients had under 2 months' duration and were aged 18 to 65.

The chain combines TRBV20-1 with TRBJ2-2; TRBD1 aligns across 7 bases. Sequencing was performed on peripheral blood. The receptor was derived from a woman aged 18-29 years with stable Graves' hyperthyroidism. This CDR3 reads CSAREEQGFTGELFF. For the CDR3, the DNA is TGCAGTGCTAGAGAGGAACAGGGGTTCACCGGGGAGCTGTTTTTT.